The rows below give T cell receptor beta chains drawn from one sample of a study of naive and memory T cell subsets. MiXCR, run by TCRdb on the 5' RACE reads, gives a single entry per CDR3 protein. The table has approximately 27,000 distinct CDR3 sequences, 20% to 25% seen once. These receptors all come from a female donor in good health. The CDR3 runs from the conserved cysteine through the conserved F or W. A D gene is named only where the DNA matches it firmly. Clone size, where shown, is once, few, many, or a class for clones that have expanded.

CDR3: CSARTFGSGGRLNEQFF; DNA: TGCAGTGCTAGAACTTTCGGGTCGGGAGGGCGTTTAAATGAGCAGTTCTTC; V: TRBV20-1; J: TRBJ2-1; D: TRBD2; size: -
CDR3: CASSEPNQPTWEQFF; DNA: TGTGCCAGCAGCGAACCGAACCAGCCTACATGGGAGCAGTTCTTC; V: TRBV13; J: TRBJ2-1; D: -; size: many
CDR3: CASSLDGSDQPQHF; DNA: TGCGCCAGCAGCTTGGATGGCTCCGATCAGCCCCAGCATTTT; V: TRBV5-1; J: TRBJ1-5; D: -; size: few
CDR3: CASSEGAGSYNEQFF; DNA: TGTGCCAGCAGTGAGGGAGCGGGCTCCTACAATGAGCAGTTCTTC; V: TRBV6-4; J: TRBJ2-1; D: -; size: -
CDR3: CASSDVGGVEQFF; DNA: TGTGCCAGCAGTGATGTTGGCGGGGTCGAGCAGTTCTTC; V: TRBV2; J: TRBJ2-1; D: -; size: many
CDR3: CSVWVLGEQFF; DNA: TGCAGCGTATGGGTCTTGGGTGAGCAGTTCTTC; V: TRBV29-1; J: TRBJ2-1; D: -; size: -
CDR3: CASSLVGVNTEAFF; DNA: TGCGCCAGCAGCCTGGTCGGGGTGAACACTGAAGCTTTCTTT; V: TRBV5-1; J: TRBJ1-1; D: -; size: -
CDR3: CSVMHGGSTEAFF; DNA: TGCAGCGTCATGCACGGGGGCTCCACTGAAGCTTTCTTT; V: TRBV29-1; J: TRBJ1-1; D: -; size: few